The sequence of this T cell receptor beta chain was determined in a study of blood T cells in healthy people across ages (dated by TCRdb to between 2014 and 2017). General notes on the study: In model experiments, template switching captured roughly one uniquely barcoded TCR beta cDNA molecule for every two T cells. The study measured age-related changes in TCR beta repertoire diversity using deep sequencing normalized with unique cDNA molecular identifiers. The donors were divided into four age groups: young (average about 16 years), middle-aged (about 41), aged (approximately 62) and long-lived (roughly 82). Donors of different ages were randomly distributed across sequencing lanes to avoid experimental bias. Two additional independent replicas of 1 million unique cDNA reads from the same blood draw were analyzed for two donors (one aged 18 to 29 and one aged 80 or older). On the study overall, not on this receptor specifically: As age increased, observed TCR beta diversity per million T cells dropped in a roughly linear way, and a significant reduction was already evident by age about 40. Bulk unsorted PBMC profiling prevented conclusive comparison of naive and antigen-experienced compartments. The long-lived group showed more naive CD4+ T cells, fewer expanded clones and increased TCR diversity than the aged group, suggesting age selection. Observed TCR beta diversity correlated strongly with the percentage of naive T cells measured by flow cytometry. Total diversity estimates from one million sequenced T cells were considered lower bounds and underestimates. Because donor CMV infection status was unknown, age-related changes in expanded clonotypes were potentially confounded.

On this clonotype itself: What this receptor recognizes is not known. Nothing much larger sits one base from this clone, and base qualities are not available.

Library preparation was by 5' RACE. Sequencing was carried out with an Illumina HiSeq 2500. A second roughly 6 to 11 cycle PCR used a sample-barcoded 5' primer and a J-beta primer mix. A template-switch 5' adaptor carrying 12 random nucleotides introduced a unique molecular identifier onto each TCR beta cDNA molecule. At least 2.5 million CDR3-containing paired-end reads were obtained from each sample. The Mint cDNA synthesis kit, primed by a TRBC-specific oligonucleotide, was used to synthesize first-strand cDNA from all RNA. Following uracil-DNA glycosylase treatment, a first 18-cycle PCR with universal primers M1SS and BC2_uni_R was performed on all cDNA. The original methods were these. For normalization, 1 million high-quality reads were randomly selected from each sample, with every read carrying a distinct molecular identifier. Reads with shared molecular identifiers were discarded instead of being binned into consensus sequences. CDR3 identification, clonotype clustering and error correction used MiTCR with a Q25 quality threshold and the strictest error-elimination algorithm. Lower-bound total TCR beta diversity was estimated with a nonparametric unseen species model using Euler transformation. The public reads were reprocessed in TCRdb via fastp at Q25 and MiXCR, keeping in-frame beta chains. CDR3 protein duplicates are merged, each entry listing the most common genes and DNA. The authors' filters were not applied to this entry. This sample is represented by 700,000 or so distinct CDR3 sequences; approximately 40% of them were singletons. The ten largest clonotypes hold about 32% of the sample.

Donors were around 37 systemically healthy Caucasian individuals from Russia aged roughly 6 to 95 years. Roughly 10 milliliters of peripheral blood were collected from each donor into EDTA-treated Vacutainer tubes. Ficoll-Paque density-gradient centrifugation was used to isolate PBMCs, with at least 7 million per sample. Trizol reagent was used to extract total RNA from PBMCs, with at least 5 micrograms per sample. Naive CD45RAhigh/CD27high T cell percentages were measured by flow cytometry on a PBMC aliquot from every donor. Per the germline V gene (reference sequence), SEHNR is the CDR1 and FQNEAQ is the CDR2. Including the terminal cysteine and phenylalanine, the CDR3 comprises 14 residues. Only the CDR3 part of the read is kept: 42 bases, read in frame from the first base. After removal of 11 bases from V and 2 bases from J, the junction retains 7 bases not matched to a gene.

Rearrangement joined TRBV7-9 to TRBJ2-1, and TRBD2 aligns with 9 junction nucleotides. The TCR comes from an elderly man in good health. Sequenced input: blood. The CDR3: CAAATSGTYNEQFF. The nucleotides are TGTGCCGCTGCGACTAGCGGCACCTACAATGAGCAGTTCTTC. The variable domain in full, with residues beyond the CDR3 obtained from the reference TRBV7-9 and TRBJ2-1 genes, is DTGVSQNPRHKITKRGQNVTFRCDPISEHNRLYWYRQTLGQGPEFLTYFQNEAQLEKSRLLSDRFSAERPKGSFSTLEIQRTEQGDSAMYLCAAATSGTYNEQFFGPGTRLTVL.